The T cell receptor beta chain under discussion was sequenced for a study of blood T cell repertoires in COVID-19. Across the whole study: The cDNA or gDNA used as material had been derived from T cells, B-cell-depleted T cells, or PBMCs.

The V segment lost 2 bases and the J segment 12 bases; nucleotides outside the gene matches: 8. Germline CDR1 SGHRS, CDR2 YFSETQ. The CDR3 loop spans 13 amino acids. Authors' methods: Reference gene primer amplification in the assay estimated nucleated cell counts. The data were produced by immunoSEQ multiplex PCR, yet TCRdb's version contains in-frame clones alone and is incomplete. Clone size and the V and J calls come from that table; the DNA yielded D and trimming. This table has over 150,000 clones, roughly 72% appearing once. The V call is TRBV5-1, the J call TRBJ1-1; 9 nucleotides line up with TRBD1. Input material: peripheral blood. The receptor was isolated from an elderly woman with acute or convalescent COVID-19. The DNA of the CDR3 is TGCGCCAGCAGCTTACCGGGACAGGGTATGACTTTCTTT. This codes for CASSLPGQGMTFF.